The 21 T cell receptor beta chains listed next were all sequenced from one sample in a study of T cells after yellow fever vaccination. TCRdb re-called the 5' RACE reads through MiXCR, storing one row per CDR3 protein. The sample has some 300,000 distinct CDR3 sequences, approximately 8% seen once. The sample in question was PBMCs, obtained roughly seven weeks after the first yellow fever vaccination. All receptors derive from a young man who received the YFV17D yellow fever vaccine.

This clonotype was seen repeatedly, ten times or more. The chain employs TRBV6-1 and TRBJ1-4; 8 nucleotides agree with TRBD1. V shed 5 bases and J 2 bases; nucleotides not matched to a gene: 7. CDR1 MNHNS and CDR2 SASEGT come from the germline V gene. The CDR3 contains 16 residues. CDR3 residues: CASSRTGIQTNEKLFF. The CDR3 DNA is TGTGCCAGCAGTCGGACAGGGATACAGACTAATGAAAAACTGTTTTTT.

The chain has TRBV4-2 and TRBJ2-5; maybe TRBD2 (6 bases). Per the germline V gene, CDR1 is LGHNA and CDR2 is YNFKEQ. The V end lost 1 base, the J end lost 4 bases, and 7 bases lay between the germline ends. CDR3 size: 13 residues. CDR3 amino acids: CASSQVGGETQYF. DNA of the CDR3: TGTGCCAGCAGCCAAGTGGGGGGAGAGACCCAGTACTTC.

At least ten counts were recorded for this clonotype. The genes are TRBV6-2 or TRBV6-3 and TRBJ1-5, with TRBD1 identical over 8 bases. J lost 1 base, V lost 7 bases, and 9 bases had no gene match. This CDR3 contains 16 residues. The germline CDR1 and CDR2 sequences are MNHEY and SVGEGT. In DNA, the CDR3 is TGTGCCAGCACCTATGGAGGACAGGGAAGCAATCAGCCCCAGCATTTT. Protein: CASTYGGQGSNQPQHF.

The rearrangement joins TRBV4-3 to TRBJ1-2; D is undetermined. This CDR3 spans 14 amino acids. Per germline, CDR1 LGHNA and CDR2 YSLEER. V was pared by 0 bases and J by 6 bases, with 11 bases between. Here the CDR3 DNA reads TGCGCCAGCAGCCAAGATCCGGGTTCGCATGGCTACACCTTC. Translation gives CASSQDPGSHGYTF.

This clonotype appeared many times. This rearrangement joins TRBV27 to TRBJ2-7, with 9 bases fitting TRBD1. In germline, CDR1 is MNHEY, CDR2 SMNVEV (reference sequence). The junction had 8 bases not matched to a gene; V was cut back by 4 bases and J by 7 bases. CDR3 length: 14 amino acids. The CDR3 is CASSSWGQGGEQYF. In nucleotides, the CDR3 is TGTGCCAGCAGTTCCTGGGGACAGGGTGGGGAGCAGTACTTC.

The gene calls are TRBV6-1 and TRBJ1-1, with TRBD1 matching over 8 bases. This CDR3 has 17 amino acids. Trimming at V came to 8 bases and at J to 4 bases, leaving 18 bases not matched to a gene. Germline V gene data show CDR1 as MNHNS and CDR2 as SASEGT. The CDR3 sequence: CASFPRGRGRSGTEAFF. CDR3 bases: TGTGCCAGCTTCCCCCGAGGCAGGGGGCGTTCTGGCACTGAAGCTTTCTTT.

This clonotype appeared a few times. V gene TRBV20-1 combines with J gene TRBJ1-2, with D uncertain. The CDR3 loop spans 13 amino acids. In germline, CDR1 is DFQATT, CDR2 SNEGSKA (reference sequence). This CDR3 reads CTCSARDLYGYTF. The CDR3 nucleotides are TGCACCTGCTCTGCCCGCGATTTGTATGGCTACACCTTC.

This clonotype was counted only a few times. This chain joins TRBV12-3 or TRBV12-4 and TRBJ2-3; 10 bases fit TRBD2. The V gene end was trimmed by 5 bases and the J gene end by 0 bases; junction bases not matched to a gene: 2. The CDR3 totals 15 residues. The CDR3 region has the DNA TGTGCCAGCAGTACTAGCGGGGCTAGCACAGATACGCAGTATTTT. Translating it yields CASSTSGASTDTQYF.

CDR3 coding DNA: TGTGCCAGCAGCTTTCTGAGGGATGAAAAACTGTTTTTT. Translated: CASSFLRDEKLFF. The J gene is TRBJ1-4, the V gene TRBV7-2; D is unresolved. CDR3 length: 13 amino acids. The V gene's germline CDR1 is SGHTA and CDR2 FQGNSA. V was clipped by 3 bases and J by 6 bases, with 8 bases between them.

The chain uses TRBV20-1 and TRBJ1-2; D might be TRBD1 (5 bases). The CDR3 consists of 14 residues. Germline CDR1 is DFQATT and CDR2 is SNEGSKA (reference sequence). The V gene lost 0 bases and the J gene lost 2 bases, with 10 bases spanning the gap. The CDR3 DNA is TGCAGTGCTAGAGATGGGACGGACAACTATGGCTACACCTTC. This sequence encodes CSARDGTDNYGYTF.

A few counts support this clonotype. This chain connects TRBV11-2 to TRBJ1-1; D uncertain. V shed 5 bases and J shed 0 bases, with 10 bases lying between them. This CDR3 is 14 amino acids long. Germline V lookup: CDR1 SGHAT, CDR2 FQNNGV. CDR3 sequence (DNA): TGTGCCAGCAGCCGCCTAGTCTTGAACACTGAAGCTTTCTTT. Translating gives CASSRLVLNTEAFF.

The V and J genes are TRBV4-1 and TRBJ1-5; D unresolved. In germline, CDR1 is MGHRA, CDR2 YSYEKL. V dropped 1 base and J dropped 3 bases, with 7 bases sitting between them. There are 14 residues in the CDR3. CDR3 residues: CASSQVGLNQPQHF. The CDR3 bases are TGCGCCAGCAGCCAAGTAGGTCTCAATCAGCCCCAGCATTTT.

The rearrangement uses TRBV7-8 and TRBJ2-5, with D possibly TRBD1 on 6 matching bases. V was cut by 1 base and J by 5 bases, with 8 bases left in between. There are 13 residues in the CDR3. The germline V gene encodes CDR1 SGHVS and CDR2 FQNEAQ. The CDR3 DNA reads as TGTGCCAGCAGCTTAGAAACAGGGGAGACCCAGTACTTC. Translated, it gives CASSLETGETQYF.

In its sample, this clonotype was seen a few times. The chain recombines TRBV7-9 with TRBJ1-4; D remains ambiguous. Looked up from germline, CDR1 is SEHNR and CDR2 is FQNEAQ (reference sequence). The CDR3 covers 15 residues. Trimming removed 4 bases at V and 5 bases at J, with 14 bases between. This chain's CDR3 is CASSWTGRKNEKLFF. The CDR3 coding sequence is TGTGCCAGCAGCTGGACCGGACGGAAAAATGAAAAACTGTTTTTT.

This clonotype was detected only a few times. The V gene is TRBV12-3 or TRBV12-4, the J gene TRBJ2-1, with D possibly being TRBD1 or TRBD2 (5 bases each). V lost 9 bases and J lost 8, with 14 bases in between. The length of the CDR3 is 12 residues. The CDR3 bases are TGTGCCAGTCGGGACCCGGCCCATGAGCAGTTCTTC. Protein: CASRDPAHEQFF.

The table lists this clonotype with a few counts. CDR3 in amino acids: CASSTQGWTQYF. CDR3 coding DNA: TGTGCCAGCAGTACACAGGGGTGGACCCAGTACTTC. V and J are TRBV28 and TRBJ2-5; TRBD1 matches at 7 bases. The V and J ends lost 5 bases and 7 bases, in that order; junction bases with no gene match: 4. CDR3 size: 12 residues. The germline V gene encodes CDR1 MDHEN and CDR2 SYDVKM.

The rearrangement joins TRBV12-3 or TRBV12-4 to TRBJ1-2; 8 bases fit TRBD1. CDR3 size: 18 residues. Germline trimming cut 1 base from V and 3 bases from J; bases unmatched to any gene: 13. The CDR3 bases are TGTGCCAGCAGTTTAGTCAGGACAGGGCTTGCTTTTGACTATGGCTACACCTTC. Its translation: CASSLVRTGLAFDYGYTF.

Only a few counts were recorded for this clonotype. The CDR3 protein is CASSPRGGSITDTQYF. The CDR3 DNA is TGTGCCAGCAGCCCGCGGGGGGGGAGCATCACAGATACGCAGTATTTT. The rearrangement joins TRBV11-2 to TRBJ2-3, with 9 bases identical to TRBD2. Losses at the gene ends were 5 bases for V and 2 bases for J; bases not matched to a gene: 8. The CDR3 is 16 residues long. Germline lookup yields CDR1 SGHAT and CDR2 FQNNGV. Looking up the rest from reference TRBV11-2 and TRBJ2-3 gives the full variable domain: EAGVAQSPRYKIIEKRQSVAFWCNPISGHATLYWYQQILGQGPKLLIQFQNNGVVDDSQLPKDRFSAERLKGVDSTLKIQPAKLEDSAVYLCASSPRGGSITDTQYFGPGTRLTVL.

Written as DNA, the CDR3 is TGCGCCAGCAGCCAAGATGGGACAGGCTACATTGAAGCTTTCTTT. This encodes CASSQDGTGYIEAFF. The chain is built from TRBV4-1 and TRBJ1-1, with TRBD1 matching 8 bases. The CDR3 loop spans 15 amino acids. The trim removed 0 bases at V and 7 bases at J, leaving 7 bases unmatched. Germline V gene lookup returns CDR1 MGHRA and CDR2 YSYEKL.

This clonotype has more than one count but fewer than ten. The V and J genes are TRBV7-3 and TRBJ2-3; 7 bases fit TRBD2. The J segment lost 0 bases and the V segment lost 5 bases, leaving 8 bases of the junction unmatched. The CDR3 contains 16 residues. CDR1 is SGHTA and CDR2 is FQGTGA in the germline V gene. The CDR3 sequence: CASSATSASSTDTQYF. CDR3 in DNA: TGTGCCAGCAGCGCAACTAGCGCTTCTAGCACAGATACGCAGTATTTT. The entire variable domain, with the rest obtained from reference TRBV7-3 and TRBJ2-3, is as follows: GAGVSQTPSNKVTEKGKYVELRCDPISGHTALYWYRQSLGQGPEFLIYFQGTGAADDSGLPNDRFFAVRPEGSVSTLKIQRTERGDSAVYLCASSATSASSTDTQYFGPGTRLTVL.

A few counts support this clonotype. The genes are TRBV7-9 and TRBJ2-1, with D maybe TRBD2 (6 bases). Germline values: CDR1 SEHNR, CDR2 FQNEAQ (reference sequence). The germline V and J ends were trimmed by 5 bases and 9 bases, with 14 bases remaining between them. The CDR3 is 13 amino acids. The CDR3 bases are TGTGCCAGCAGCCTAAACTCCGGGGGTGAGCAGTTCTTC. Its translation: CASSLNSGGEQFF.